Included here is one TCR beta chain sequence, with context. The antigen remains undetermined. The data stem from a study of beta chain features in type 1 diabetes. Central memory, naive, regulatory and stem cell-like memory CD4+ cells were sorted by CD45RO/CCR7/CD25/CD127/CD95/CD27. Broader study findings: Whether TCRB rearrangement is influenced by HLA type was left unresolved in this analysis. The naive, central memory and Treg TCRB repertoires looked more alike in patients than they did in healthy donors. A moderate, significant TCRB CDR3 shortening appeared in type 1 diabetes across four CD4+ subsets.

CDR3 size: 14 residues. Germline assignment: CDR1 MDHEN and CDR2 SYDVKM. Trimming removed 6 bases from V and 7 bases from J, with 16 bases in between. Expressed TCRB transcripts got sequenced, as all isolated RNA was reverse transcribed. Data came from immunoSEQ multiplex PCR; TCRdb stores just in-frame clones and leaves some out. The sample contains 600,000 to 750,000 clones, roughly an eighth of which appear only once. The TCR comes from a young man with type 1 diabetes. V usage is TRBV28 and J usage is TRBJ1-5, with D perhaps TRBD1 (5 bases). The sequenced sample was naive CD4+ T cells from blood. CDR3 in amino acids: CASRAGGLLQPQHF. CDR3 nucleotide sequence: TGTGCCAGCAGGGCGGGGGGATTATTACAGCCCCAGCATTTT.